This T cell receptor beta chain is from a study of a mutant IDH1 vaccine in newly diagnosed glioma. Study-wide context: Previous treatment comprised radiotherapy, temozolomide, or both, mostly both. Weeks 35 and 47 hosted visits V12 and V13, respectively. Regarding the study as a whole: Changes in top peripheral clonotypes did not appear linked to pseudoprogression.

Time point described: week 47, end of study. Vaccination comprised doses that each held 300 ug of mutant IDH1 20-mer peptide, plus topical imiquimod. Patients came in for eight vaccinations, in weeks 1, 3, 5, 7, 11, 15, 19 and 23. Trimming shortened V by 0 bases and J by 2 bases, and 16 bases separated the two germline ends. The CDR3 contains 17 residues. Germline CDR1 and CDR2: MGHRA and YSYEKL. The repertoire was sequenced with immunoSEQ multiplex PCR; TCRdb's copy has only in-frame clones and lacks some. Of about 90,000 clones listed, roughly 86% are singletons. Points on this clone: Its specificity is not known.

The material sequenced was PBMCs, taken from a glioma patient whose treatment included an IDH1 peptide vaccine. The chain employs TRBV4-1 and TRBJ1-2; tentative D call: TRBD1 (6 bases). The sequence derives from a woman aged 45-59 years with glioma. The chain's CDR3 is CASSQDGTGRLNYGYTF. The CDR3 region has the DNA TGCGCCAGCAGCCAAGATGGTACAGGGAGATTAAACTATGGCTACACCTTC.